These 14 T cell receptor beta chains were sequenced from one sample in a study of CD8 T cells in Susac syndrome. RNA in amounts of roughly 0.45 to 1 ug was reverse transcribed with random hexamers. TCRdb re-derived calls from the immunoSEQ multiplex PCR reads in MiXCR, one entry per CDR3 protein. The sample holds about 180,000 distinct CDR3 sequences, around 94% seen once. The source material was CD4+ T cells from PBMCs. Every receptor here comes from a human donor with Susac syndrome.

This sequence joins TRBV29-1 and TRBJ2-7; D not certain. Germline values: CDR1 SQVTM, CDR2 ANQGSEA. V dropped 3 bases and J dropped 1 base, with 13 bases sitting between them. The CDR3 has 14 amino acids. CDR3 sequence: CSVEGGDTSYEQYF. The CDR3 DNA reads TGCAGCGTTGAGGGTGGTGACACTTCCTACGAGCAGTACTTC.

This sequence joins TRBV30 and TRBJ1-6, with a tentative D call TRBD1 (5 bases). The V gene's germline CDR1 is GTSNPN and CDR2 SVGIG (reference sequence). V was shortened by 0 bases and J by 10 bases, with 13 bases between the two germline ends. The CDR3 contains 14 residues. The CDR3 is CAWSVEGRGSPLHF. CDR3 DNA: TGTGCCTGGAGTGTGGAGGGGCGAGGCTCACCCCTCCACTTT.

The chain joins TRBV29-1 to TRBJ1-5; D is unclear. Germline CDR1 SQVTM, CDR2 ANQGSEA. Deletions cut 0 bases from V and 7 bases from J, with 10 bases between. The CDR3 is made up of 13 amino acids. The CDR3 loop reads CSVEERFGQPQHF. CDR3 bases: TGCAGCGTTGAAGAGAGGTTTGGGCAGCCCCAGCATTTT.

V and J are TRBV9 and TRBJ1-2, with 7 bases fitting TRBD1. The trim removed 4 bases at V and 8 bases at J, leaving 14 bases unmatched. The CDR3 extends over 15 amino acids. Germline assignment: CDR1 SGDLS and CDR2 YYNGEE. This chain's CDR3 is CASSPKGEGARGYTF. The CDR3, as DNA: TGTGCCAGCAGCCCAAAAGGCGAGGGGGCGCGCGGCTACACCTTC.

The chain couples TRBV27 to TRBJ2-7; 7 nucleotides align to TRBD1. This CDR3 spans 13 amino acids. The trim removed 10 bases at V and 3 bases at J, leaving 9 bases unmatched. Germline-derived CDR1 and CDR2 are MNHEY and SMNVEV (reference sequence). In DNA, the CDR3 is TGTGCCACCTCACCCAGGGGGTTCTACGAGCAGTACTTC. Amino acids: CATSPRGFYEQYF.

This sequence joins TRBV2 and TRBJ2-1, with D perhaps assigned TRBD1 or TRBD2 (5 bases each). The CDR3 has 13 amino acids. Germline values: CDR1 SNHLY, CDR2 FYNNEI. The V end was cut by 0 bases, the J end by 9 bases, with 9 bases between. The CDR3 DNA reads as TGTGCCAGCAGTGAAGCGCACGGGGCTGAGCAGTTCTTC. It specifies CASSEAHGAEQFF.

The rearrangement links TRBV2 to TRBJ2-7; 7 bases line up with TRBD1. The CDR3 is 14 amino acids. Germline V gives CDR1 SNHLY, CDR2 FYNNEI. V lost 4 bases and J lost 8; bases outside the gene matches: 11. This chain's CDR3 is CASSARDSDKKQYF. CDR3 in DNA: TGTGCCAGCAGTGCCCGGGACAGTGATAAGAAGCAGTACTTC.

The gene calls are TRBV20-1 and TRBJ1-1, with D perhaps TRBD1 (6 bases). The V gene's germline CDR1 is DFQATT and CDR2 SNEGSKA (reference sequence). V lost 3 bases and J lost 5, with 13 bases in between. The CDR3 has 13 amino acids. The CDR3 loop reads CSARGDRRTEAFF. The DNA of the CDR3 is TGCAGTGCTAGGGGAGACAGGAGGACTGAAGCTTTCTTT.

V is TRBV24-1 and J is TRBJ1-5, with D unresolved. The V end lost 3 bases, the J end lost 4 bases, and 6 bases lay between the germline ends. The CDR3 loop spans 13 amino acids. CDR1 and CDR2 from the germline V gene are KGHDR and SFDVKD. CDR3 amino acids: CATSDHGNQPQHF. The CDR3 DNA reads as TGTGCCACCAGTGATCACGGGAATCAGCCCCAGCATTTT.

A single count supports this clonotype. V usage is TRBV3-1 and J usage is TRBJ2-3; perhaps TRBD1 as D (5 bases). The CDR3 length is 14 residues. Deletions cut 1 base from V and 5 bases from J, with 10 bases between. Germline V gene lookup returns CDR1 LGHDT and CDR2 YNNKEL (reference sequence). CDR3 bases: TGTGCCAGCAGCCAAGGACCCCAGGGAGATACGCAGTATTTT. This gives the protein CASSQGPQGDTQYF.

This clonotype was picked up a small number of times. The rearrangement joins TRBV29-1 to TRBJ1-1; D is possibly TRBD1 (5 bases). V lost 1 base and J 1 base, leaving 7 bases between the germline ends. Germline loops: CDR1 SQVTM, CDR2 ANQGSEA. The CDR3 covers 13 residues. The CDR3 bases are TGCAGCGTTGAAGCGCAGGGGAACACTGAAGCTTTCTTT. It is translated as CSVEAQGNTEAFF.

The CDR3 sequence is CASLDRSSTDTQYF. The CDR3 DNA reads TGTGCCAGTTTGGACAGGTCAAGCACAGATACGCAGTATTTT. This sequence joins TRBV2 and TRBJ2-3, with TRBD1 matching 7 bases. CDR1 and CDR2 (germline): SNHLY, FYNNEI. The CDR3 has 14 residues. J lost 0 bases, V lost 9 bases, and 6 bases had no gene match. The variable domain in full, completed from reference TRBV2 and TRBJ2-3, reads EPEVTQTPSHQVTQMGQEVILRCVPISNHLYFYWYRQILGQKVEFLVSFYNNEISEKSEIFDDQFSVERPDGSNFTLKIRSTKLEDSAMYFCASLDRSSTDTQYFGPGTRLTVL.

CDR3 DNA sequence: TGTGCCAGCAGCTTAGGCGCTAGCGGGGGAGATACGCAGTATTTT. Its protein product is CASSLGASGGDTQYF. The gene calls are TRBV7-7 and TRBJ2-3, with 10 bases that match TRBD2. Germline V gives CDR1 SSHAT, CDR2 FNYEAQ (reference sequence). The CDR3 loop spans 15 amino acids. V trimming: 1 base; J trimming: 5 bases; junction bases outside the gene matches: 3. Looking up the rest from reference TRBV7-7 and TRBJ2-3 gives the full variable domain: GAGVSQSPRYKVTKRGQDVTLRCDPISSHATLYWYQQALGQGPEFLTYFNYEAQPDKSGLPSDRFSAERPEGSISTLTIQRTEQRDSAMYRCASSLGASGGDTQYFGPGTRLTVL.

J is TRBJ2-3 and V is TRBV15; a possible D gene is TRBD2 (6 bases). Between the trimmed V and J ends, which lost 6 bases and 0 bases, there was a span of 13 bases. The CDR3 is 15 residues long. CDR1 LNHNV and CDR2 YYDKDF come from the germline V gene (reference sequence). DNA for the CDR3: TGTGCCACCAGGGAGGGGCCCCTTAGCACAGATACGCAGTATTTT. It codes for CATREGPLSTDTQYF.